Given below is one T cell receptor beta chain in context. What it recognizes is unknown. The record originates from a study of identical twins. General study points: Insertions ran lower in abundant cord blood beta clonotypes, though not in memory repertoires.

MiXCR, applied by TCRdb to the 5' RACE reads, yields one record per CDR3 protein. The data hold roughly 1.6 million distinct CDR3 sequences, with around 29% observed a single time. This CDR3 spans 12 amino acids. The germline gives CDR1 MDHEN, CDR2 SYDVKM. With 7 bases removed from V and 4 bases from J, the gap between germline ends came to 9 bases. Sample: cord blood. V and J are TRBV28 and TRBJ2-3; D is perhaps TRBD1 (6 bases). This clonotype originated in a newborn girl in good health. The DNA of the CDR3 is TGTGCCAGCACCAGGGGTCCAGATACGCAGTATTTT. Its translation: CASTRGPDTQYF. Complete variable domain (other parts from reference TRBV28 and TRBJ2-3): DVKVTQSSRYLVKRTGEKVFLECVQDMDHENMFWYRQDPGLGLRLIYFSYDVKMKEKGDIPEGYSVSREKKERFSLILESASTNQTSMYLCASTRGPDTQYFGPGTRLTVL.